These 16 T cell receptor beta chains came from one sample sequenced in a study of cytomegalovirus exposure and HLA in healthy donors. The PCR made use of 60 Vbeta and 13 Jbeta primers. The repertoire was sequenced with immunoSEQ multiplex PCR; TCRdb's copy has only in-frame clones and lacks some. The profile shows about 150,000 clones, approximately 71% of them singletons. Specimen: PBMCs. These receptors were collected from a young man in good health and CMV-seropositive.

V gene TRBV28 combines with J gene TRBJ2-5; the D is unclear. From germline, CDR1 is MDHEN and CDR2 SYDVKM. Trimming took off 5 bases at V and 7 bases at J, with 14 bases between the two ends. This CDR3 region has 13 residues. The CDR3 bases are TGTGCCAGCAGTACCACCGCCCCGGGGACCCAGTACTTC. Translating gives CASSTTAPGTQYF.

The chain links TRBV5-8 to TRBJ1-2, with 9 nucleotides matching TRBD1. CDR3 length: 13 residues. J gave up 5 bases and V 2 bases, and 1 base lay outside the gene matches. From germline, CDR1 is SGHTS and CDR2 YDEGEE. As DNA, the CDR3 is TGTGCCAGCAGCTTCGGACAGGGGTATGGCTACACCTTC. Its translation: CASSFGQGYGYTF.

The gene calls are TRBV30 and TRBJ1-2; the match to TRBD1 covers 8 bases. Germline CDR1 reads GTSNPN; CDR2 reads SVGIG (reference sequence). After removal of 5 bases from V and 6 bases from J, the junction contained 5 bases not matched to a gene. CDR3 length: 12 residues. In nucleotides, the CDR3 is TGTGCCTGGGGACAGGGAATGAATGGCTACACCTTC. It encodes CAWGQGMNGYTF.

The chain carries TRBV5-1 and TRBJ1-2; 7 bases align to TRBD1. With 3 bases clipped from V and 0 bases from J, the junction kept 14 bases outside the gene matches. The germline V gene encodes CDR1 SGHRS and CDR2 YFSETQ. The CDR3 contains 18 residues. The CDR3 nucleotides read TGCGCCAGCAGCTCTCCAGGTCTCGGGACAGCCCCTAACTATGGCTACACCTTC. It specifies CASSSPGLGTAPNYGYTF.

Points on this clone: This may come from a read error, since a much larger clone is one base off. This rearrangement joins TRBV6-1 to TRBJ2-7, with TRBD1 matching over 9 bases. There are 15 residues in the CDR3. V was clipped by 0 bases and J by 0 bases; unmatched bases: 0. Germline CDR1 is MNHNS and CDR2 is SASEGT. CDR3 region: CASSEATGGSYEQYF. The CDR3 DNA reads as TGTGCCAGCAGTGAAGCGACAGGGGGCTCCTACGAGCAGTACTTC.

This clone was found a few times. The chain recombines TRBV4-2 with TRBJ1-1; perhaps TRBD1 as D (6 bases). The germline V gene encodes CDR1 LGHNA and CDR2 YNFKEQ. V shed 0 bases and J shed 4 bases, with 12 bases lying between them. The CDR3 runs 15 residues. CDR3 residues: CASSQDRQVITEAFF. The CDR3 DNA follows: TGTGCCAGCAGCCAAGACCGACAGGTGATCACTGAAGCTTTCTTT.

J is TRBJ2-5 and V is TRBV5-1; D unresolved. CDR1 SGHRS and CDR2 YFSETQ come from the germline V gene. The CDR3 loop spans 15 amino acids. V lost 4 bases and J 3 bases, leaving 16 bases between the germline ends. Written as DNA, the CDR3 is TGCGCCAGCAGCGTGGGTGCCTTTTTAGAAGAGACCCAGTACTTC. Amino acid sequence: CASSVGAFLEETQYF.

V and J are TRBV4-1 and TRBJ2-1, with a possible D match to TRBD2 (6 bases). This CDR3 spans 14 amino acids. Trimming stripped 2 bases from V and 10 bases from J, with 15 bases between. Germline assignment: CDR1 MGHRA and CDR2 YSYEKL. The DNA of the CDR3 is TGCGCCAGCAGCCAAACTTCGGGGGTAGAGGAGCAGTTCTTC. Its protein is CASSQTSGVEEQFF.

The V call is TRBV5-4, the J call TRBJ1-2; weak D call: TRBD1 (6 bases). The CDR3 extends over 15 amino acids. Germline values: CDR1 SGHNT, CDR2 YYREEE (reference sequence). Trimming left V 5 bases short and J 9 bases short, with 23 bases between. CDR3 DNA: TGTGCCAGCAGGACACTACAGGGAGAAGCTTTAAGCTACACCTTC. Translating gives CASRTLQGEALSYTF.

This clone was observed a handful of times. V usage is TRBV6-6 and J usage is TRBJ2-5, with 8 positions matching TRBD2. This CDR3 has 13 residues. V trimming: 8 bases; J trimming: 5 bases; junction bases outside the gene matches: 7. Germline CDR1 and CDR2: MNHNY and SVGAGI (reference sequence). The CDR3 coding sequence is TGTGCCAGCCGAAGACTAGCGAAGGAGACCCAGTACTTC. This codes for CASRRLAKETQYF.

The chain recombines TRBV2 with TRBJ2-1, with 11 positions matching TRBD1. Trimming took 4 bases from V and 8 from J; bases not matched to a gene: 7. Germline V gene lookup returns CDR1 SNHLY and CDR2 FYNNEI. This CDR3 is built from 15 residues. CDR3 sequence (DNA): TGTGCCAGCAGTGCTGGACAGGGGGCTTTCTATGAGCAGTTCTTC. Its translation is CASSAGQGAFYEQFF. Complete variable domain (other parts from reference TRBV2 and TRBJ2-1): EPEVTQTPSHQVTQMGQEVILRCVPISNHLYFYWYRQILGQKVEFLVSFYNNEISEKSEIFDDQFSVERPDGSNFTLKIRSTKLEDSAMYFCASSAGQGAFYEQFFGPGTRLTVL.

The genes are TRBV19 and TRBJ2-1, with 8 bases aligning to TRBD2. V trimming: 7 bases; J trimming: 8 bases; junction bases outside the gene matches: 13. Germline CDR1 is LNHDA and CDR2 is SQIVND (reference sequence). The CDR3 totals 15 residues. The DNA of the CDR3 is TGTGCCAGTAACCTCCCCCGAGCGGGAGTAGATGAGCAGTTCTTC. This codes for CASNLPRAGVDEQFF.

This rearrangement joins TRBV7-8 to TRBJ2-7; possible D gene TRBD2, 5 bases. The CDR3 loop spans 14 amino acids. The V end was cut by 2 bases, the J end by 6 bases, with 14 bases between. The germline V gene encodes CDR1 SGHVS and CDR2 FQNEAQ. CDR3 sequence (DNA): TGTGCCAGCAGCTTATCAGCGGCTAGCCCCGAGCAGTACTTC. Its protein is CASSLSAASPEQYF.

The chain couples TRBV27 to TRBJ2-1; TRBD2 aligns across 8 bases. The trim removed 5 bases at V and 3 bases at J, leaving 9 bases unmatched. The CDR3 runs to 16 residues. Germline values: CDR1 MNHEY, CDR2 SMNVEV (reference sequence). The CDR3 region has the DNA TGTGCCAGCAGTCCACTAACTAGCGGAAACTACAATGAGCAGTTCTTC. Its translation: CASSPLTSGNYNEQFF.

V is TRBV15 and J is TRBJ2-1; 11 nucleotides line up with TRBD2. CDR1 and CDR2 (germline): LNHNV, YYDKDF (reference sequence). The CDR3 is made up of 17 amino acids. V lost 1 base to trimming and J lost 7 bases; unmatched junction nucleotides: 9. CDR3 nucleotide sequence: TGTGCCACCAGCAGAGGCCGGGGGACTAGCGGAGGTAATGAGCAGTTCTTC. This encodes CATSRGRGTSGGNEQFF. The full variable domain, its missing parts supplied by reference TRBV15 and TRBJ2-1, is DAMVIQNPRYQVTQFGKPVTLSCSQTLNHNVMYWYQQKSSQAPKLLFHYYDKDFNNEADTPDNFQSRRPNTSFCFLDIRSPGLGDTAMYLCATSRGRGTSGGNEQFFGPGTRLTVL.

V gene TRBV10-1 combines with J gene TRBJ2-2; D gene unclear. The germline V gene encodes CDR1 WNHNN and CDR2 SYGVQD (reference sequence). The CDR3 has 15 residues. V gave up 4 bases and J gave up 1 base, with 10 bases separating them. The CDR3 region is CASSAQTENTGELFF. CDR3 coding DNA: TGCGCCAGCAGTGCCCAAACAGAGAACACCGGGGAGCTGTTTTTT.